The 27 T cell receptor beta chains listed next were all sequenced from one sample in a study of human T cells and chemical hapten exposure. The time point denotes: patch test 3, about 24 weeks after DPC sensitization. Treatment meaning: therapeutic diphenylcyclopropenone sensitization with weekly scalp DPC. TCRdb ran MiXCR on the RACE reads and lists one entry per CDR3 protein. The data contain some 110,000 distinct CDR3 sequences, about 34% of them singletons. The starting material was whole blood, obtained in connection with sensitization to the hapten diphenylcyclopropenone (DPC). The receptors come from a man between 40 and 49 years old with alopecia areata. Some clones in this sample may be carry-over from other donors' samples.

A single count supports this clonotype. V gene TRBV6-5 combines with J gene TRBJ1-5; 7 nucleotides line up with TRBD1. The V segment lost 5 bases and the J segment 4 bases; nucleotides outside the gene matches: 14. The CDR3 loop spans 17 amino acids. Germline V gene data show CDR1 as MNHEY and CDR2 as SVGAGI. The CDR3 here is CASSRKPETGINQPQHF. The CDR3 DNA follows: TGTGCCAGCAGTCGAAAACCCGAGACAGGGATTAATCAGCCCCAGCATTTT.

V and J are TRBV20-1 and TRBJ1-1; D not certain. CDR1 and CDR2 from the germline V gene are DFQATT and SNEGSKA (reference sequence). The CDR3 is 14 residues long. Trimming left V 0 bases short and J 1 base short, with 9 bases between. The CDR3 protein is CSARDPLGNTEAFF. In nucleotides, the CDR3 is TGCAGTGCTAGAGATCCGCTCGGGAACACTGAAGCTTTCTTT.

This chain links TRBV27 with TRBJ2-7; 7 nucleotides align to TRBD2. V shed 2 bases and J 5 bases; nucleotides not matched to a gene: 3. The germline V gene encodes CDR1 MNHEY and CDR2 SMNVEV (reference sequence). The CDR3 has 13 amino acids. CDR3 in amino acids: CASSLTGGHEQYV. DNA for the CDR3: TGTGCCAGCAGTTTAACGGGGGGACACGAGCAGTACGTC.

V and J are TRBV21-1 and TRBJ1-5; the D call in the table, TRBD1, was not verified against the DNA. TRBV21-1 is an annotated pseudogene. There are 16 residues in the CDR3. The CDR3 DNA sequence: TGTGCCAGCAGCAAAAACGGAACAGGGGGCAATCAGCCCCAGCATTTT. The encoded protein is CASSKNGTGGNQPQHF.

This sequence joins TRBV12-5 and TRBJ2-1, with TRBD1 identical over 9 bases. The CDR3 totals 14 residues. Germline CDR1 reads LGHNT; CDR2 reads FRNRAP. Losses at the gene ends were 4 bases for V and 6 bases for J; bases not matched to a gene: 4. The CDR3 DNA reads as TGTGCTAGTGGTTCGGGGACAGGGAGCAATGAGCAGTTCTTC. Its protein product is CASGSGTGSNEQFF.

The J gene is TRBJ2-3, the V gene TRBV20-1; TRBD2 matches 10 bases. CDR1 is DFQATT and CDR2 is SNEGSKA in the germline V gene (reference sequence). The CDR3 has 17 residues. J gave up 5 bases and V 2 bases, and 13 bases lay outside the gene matches. Here the CDR3 DNA reads TGCAGTGCTAGATGGCCAGCGGGAGGGCCTAAGAGAGATACGCAGTATTTT. This translates into CSARWPAGGPKRDTQYF.

This chain connects TRBV3-1 to TRBJ2-3, with D tentatively TRBD1 (6 bases). Germline V lookup: CDR1 LGHDT, CDR2 YNNKEL (reference sequence). With 6 bases removed from V and 2 bases from J, the gap between germline ends came to 12 bases. This CDR3 has 14 amino acids. The CDR3 here is CASRTGLPTDTQYF. The CDR3 DNA is TGTGCCAGCAGAACAGGGTTACCCACAGATACGCAGTATTTT.

The CDR3 loop is CASSPPSEGSSGNTIYF. CDR3 bases: TGTGCCAGCAGCCCTCCTAGTGAAGGGTCCTCTGGAAACACCATATATTTT. The V call is TRBV21-1, the J call TRBJ1-3. TRBV21-1 is labeled a pseudogene. The CDR3 consists of 17 residues.

J is TRBJ2-3 and V is TRBV18, with unresolved D. Trimming pared 3 bases from V and 2 bases from J, leaving 15 bases between. Germline V gives CDR1 KGHSH, CDR2 LQKENI. This CDR3 contains 16 residues. The CDR3 DNA follows: TGTGCCAGCTCACCGTTCGAATGGCTCTCCACAGATACGCAGTATTTT. Its protein product is CASSPFEWLSTDTQYF.

The rearrangement links TRBV7-2 to TRBJ2-3, with D unclear. Looked up from germline, CDR1 is SGHTA and CDR2 is FQGNSA. This CDR3 region has 13 residues. V shed 3 bases and J shed 6 bases, with 10 bases lying between them. Here the CDR3 reads CASSFYQMDTQYF. CDR3 in DNA: TGTGCCAGCAGCTTTTACCAGATGGATACGCAGTATTTT.

This sequence joins TRBV7-2 and TRBJ1-6; D is unresolved. In germline, CDR1 is SGHTA, CDR2 FQGNSA. With 4 bases removed from V and 5 bases from J, the gap between germline ends came to 18 bases. The CDR3 totals 17 residues. The CDR3 DNA reads TGTGCCAGCAGCTCCGATGCGGGTTCCCTTAATAATTCACCCCTCCACTTT. Protein: CASSSDAGSLNNSPLHF. The full variable domain, with the rest looked up from reference TRBV7-2 and TRBJ1-6, is GAGVSQSPSNKVTEKGKDVELRCDPISGHTALYWYRQSLGQGLEFLIYFQGNSAPDKSGLPSDRFSAERTGGSVSTLTIQRTQQEDSAVYLCASSSDAGSLNNSPLHFGNGTRLTVT.

V gene TRBV6-2 or TRBV6-3 combines with J gene TRBJ2-2; perhaps TRBD2 as D (6 bases). CDR3 length: 15 amino acids. Germline CDR1 and CDR2: MNHEY and SVGEGT. The V end lost 5 bases, the J end lost 4 bases, and 14 bases lay between the germline ends. CDR3 bases: TGTGCCAGCAGTCAGGCGGGAATATCCACCGGGGAGCTGTTTTTT. Amino acid sequence: CASSQAGISTGELFF.

This clonotype was recorded once. V usage is TRBV5-4 and J usage is TRBJ2-1; 11 bases align to TRBD2. Germline trimming cut 3 bases from V and 7 bases from J; bases unmatched to any gene: 12. The CDR3 contains 17 residues. CDR1 is SGHNT and CDR2 is YYREEE in the germline V gene (reference sequence). This CDR3 reads CASSYPLAGVAGNEQFF. The CDR3 nucleotides read TGTGCCAGCAGCTATCCACTAGCGGGAGTGGCAGGGAATGAGCAGTTCTTC.

This chain joins TRBV4-1 and TRBJ2-5; 7 bases are a match to TRBD2. The CDR3 covers 14 residues. Trimming cost V 1 base and J 2 bases; bases outside gene matches: 1. Germline CDR1 and CDR2: MGHRA and YSYEKL. The CDR3 loop reads CASSQGTSQETQYF. CDR3 sequence (DNA): TGCGCCAGCAGCCAAGGGACTAGTCAAGAGACCCAGTACTTC.

This clonotype has only a few counts. The rearrangement joins TRBV6-2 or TRBV6-3 to TRBJ2-2; 11 nucleotides align to TRBD2. CDR1 and CDR2 (germline): MNHEY, SVGEGT. With 0 bases clipped from V and 0 bases from J, the junction kept 6 bases outside the gene matches. This CDR3 has 19 amino acids. CDR3 region: CASSYSITSGSSNTGELFF. In DNA form, the CDR3 reads TGTGCCAGCAGTTACTCGATTACTAGCGGGAGTTCGAACACCGGGGAGCTGTTTTTT.

This clonotype has only a few counts. This sequence joins TRBV28 and TRBJ1-2; D not resolved. The CDR3 length is 14 residues. Germline assignment: CDR1 MDHEN and CDR2 SYDVKM. V was clipped by 3 bases and J by 4 bases, with 12 bases between them. In DNA form, the CDR3 reads TGTGCCAGCAGTTTCTCGGACGGGTCCTATGGCTACACCTTC. This encodes CASSFSDGSYGYTF.

V usage is TRBV6-5 and J usage is TRBJ2-5, with 14 bases that match TRBD2. J was trimmed by 4 bases and V by 4 bases; bases with no gene match: 11. The CDR3 has 18 residues. CDR1 is MNHEY and CDR2 is SVGAGI in the germline V gene. CDR3 loop: CASSSLGLAGGYIETQYF. CDR3 nucleotides: TGTGCCAGCAGTTCCCTAGGACTAGCGGGAGGTTACATAGAGACCCAGTACTTC.

This sequence joins TRBV7-3 and TRBJ1-2, with a tentative D call TRBD1 (5 bases). This CDR3 is 16 amino acids long. V lost 1 base and J 8 bases, leaving 20 bases between the germline ends. Looked up from germline, CDR1 is SGHTA and CDR2 is FQGTGA. CDR3 protein: CASSLNGGQGRSGYTF. CDR3 DNA sequence: TGTGCCAGCAGCTTAAACGGAGGGCAGGGACGATCCGGCTACACCTTC.

The rearrangement links TRBV7-2 to TRBJ2-7; tentatively, D is TRBD1 (5 bases). Germline assignment: CDR1 SGHTA and CDR2 FQGNSA. Deletions cut 1 base from V and 7 bases from J, with 17 bases between. There are 15 residues in the CDR3. The CDR3 region has the DNA TGTGCCAGCAGCTTAGGACAGACGTCCTTCGGGGAGCAGTACTTC. Translated, it gives CASSLGQTSFGEQYF.

This chain connects TRBV9 to TRBJ2-1; 9 bases fit TRBD1. The CDR3 extends over 19 amino acids. Germline V gives CDR1 SGDLS, CDR2 YYNGEE. The trim removed 4 bases at V and 0 bases at J, leaving 14 bases unmatched. The CDR3 protein is CASSLSTGTGPSSYNEQFF. In DNA form, the CDR3 reads TGTGCCAGCAGCCTTTCTACCGGGACAGGGCCGAGCTCCTACAATGAGCAGTTCTTC.

This clonotype has more than one count but fewer than ten. This rearrangement joins TRBV29-1 to TRBJ2-1; TRBD1 might be the D (5 bases). V lost 4 bases, J lost 6 bases, and 10 bases lay in between. CDR3 length: 12 residues. From germline, CDR1 is SQVTM and CDR2 ANQGSEA. The CDR3 loop reads CSVGGQGNEQFF. The CDR3 DNA reads as TGCAGCGTTGGGGGCCAGGGCAATGAGCAGTTCTTC.

The rearrangement joins TRBV27 to TRBJ2-7, with D perhaps given as TRBD1 or TRBD2 (5 bases each). The germline V gene encodes CDR1 MNHEY and CDR2 SMNVEV (reference sequence). Trimming removed 5 bases from V and 3 bases from J, with 17 bases in between. The CDR3 consists of 15 residues. The CDR3 DNA is TGTGCCAGCAGTCCCTTAGGCAGGGAGAACTACGAGCAGTACGTC. This translates into CASSPLGRENYEQYV.

The CDR3 region is CASSQVDGNYGYTF. The CDR3 nucleotides read TGTGCCAGCAGCCAAGTTGACGGTAACTATGGCTACACCTTC. The J gene is TRBJ1-2, the V gene TRBV3-1; no reliable D call. From germline, CDR1 is LGHDT and CDR2 YNNKEL (reference sequence). The CDR3 runs 14 residues. With 1 base removed from V and 1 base from J, the gap between germline ends came to 7 bases.

This chain connects TRBV2 to TRBJ2-7; 12 bases agree with TRBD1. From germline, CDR1 is SNHLY and CDR2 FYNNEI. CDR3 length equals 12 residues. Germline trimming cut 11 bases from V and 6 bases from J; bases unmatched to any gene: 5. The CDR3 DNA sequence: TGTGCCGACGGGACAGGGGGCGTCGAGCAGTACTTC. It is translated as CADGTGGVEQYF.

The chain links TRBV28 to TRBJ2-7; D might be TRBD2 (6 bases). Looked up from germline, CDR1 is MDHEN and CDR2 is SYDVKM. The CDR3 spans 12 residues. The ends were cut back, 6 bases at V and 4 bases at J, with 10 bases in the middle. The CDR3 region is CASSSGTYEQYF. CDR3 DNA sequence: TGTGCCAGCAGCTCTGGGACTTACGAGCAGTACTTC.

The V and J genes are TRBV5-1 and TRBJ2-7, with TRBD1 matching 11 bases. CDR3 length equals 16 residues. V lost 4 bases to trimming and J lost 2 bases; unmatched junction nucleotides: 8. Germline-derived CDR1 and CDR2 are SGHRS and YFSETQ. The CDR3 loop reads CASSLRGTGGPYEQYF. CDR3 DNA: TGCGCCAGCAGCCTCCGCGGGACAGGGGGACCCTACGAGCAGTACTTC.

This chain links TRBV25-1 with TRBJ2-3, with D uncertain. V gave up 4 bases and J gave up 0 bases, with 8 bases separating them. Per the germline V gene, CDR1 is MGHDK and CDR2 is SYGVNS. The CDR3 extends over 14 amino acids. CDR3 DNA sequence: TGTGCCAGCAGTGGTTGGGAAAGCACAGATACGCAGTATTTT. Translation gives CASSGWESTDTQYF.